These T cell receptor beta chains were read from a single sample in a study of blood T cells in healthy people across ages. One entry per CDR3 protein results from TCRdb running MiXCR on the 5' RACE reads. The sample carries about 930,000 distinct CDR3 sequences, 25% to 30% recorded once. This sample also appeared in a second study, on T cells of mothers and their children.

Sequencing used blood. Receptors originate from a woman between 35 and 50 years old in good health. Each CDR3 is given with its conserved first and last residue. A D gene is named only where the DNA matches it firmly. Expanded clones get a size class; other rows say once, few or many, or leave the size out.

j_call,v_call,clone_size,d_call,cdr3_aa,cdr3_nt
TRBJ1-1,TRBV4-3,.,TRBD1,CASSPTGMNTESFF,TGCGCCAGCAGCCCGACAGGGATGAACACTGAATCTTTCTTT
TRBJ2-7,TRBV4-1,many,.,CASSQFLPGSEQYF,TGCGCCAGCAGCCAATTCCTCCCGGGTTCCGAGCAGTACTTC
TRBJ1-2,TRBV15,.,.,CATSREDGGKSLF,TGTGCCACCAGCAGAGAAGACGGCGGGAAGTCCCTCTTC
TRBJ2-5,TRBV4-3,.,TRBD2,CASSQFLAGGAQETQYF,TGCGCCAGCAGCCAATTCCTAGCGGGGGGGGCCCAAGAGACCCAGTACTTC
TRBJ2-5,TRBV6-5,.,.,CASSQGEVGTQYF,TGTGCCAGCAGTCAGGGGGAGGTTGGGACCCAGTACTTC
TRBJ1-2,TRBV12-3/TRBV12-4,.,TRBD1,CASPSSTGRDGYTF,TGTGCCAGCCCATCCTCGACAGGGCGGGATGGCTACACCTTC
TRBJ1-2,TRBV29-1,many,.,CSVVVAGGGYGYTF,TGCAGCGTTGTAGTAGCGGGAGGTGGCTATGGCTACACCTTC
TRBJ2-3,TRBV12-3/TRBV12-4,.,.,CASTNRADTEYF,TGTGCCAGCACAAATAGGGCGGATACGGAATATTTT
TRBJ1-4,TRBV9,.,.,CASSPGDWNEKLFF,TGTGCCAGCAGCCCAGGGGATTGGAATGAAAAACTGTTTTTT
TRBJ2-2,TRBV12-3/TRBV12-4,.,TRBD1,CASSLERQGKTGELFF,TGTGCCAGCAGTTTAGAGAGACAGGGGAAGACCGGGGAGCTGTTTTTT
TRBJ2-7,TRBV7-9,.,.,CASSVLGVSATYEQYF,TGTGCCAGCAGCGTACTAGGGGTTAGCGCGACCTACGAGCAGTACTTC
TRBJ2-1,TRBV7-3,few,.,CASSPWGDEQFF,TGTGCCAGCAGCCCCTGGGGCGATGAGCAGTTCTTC
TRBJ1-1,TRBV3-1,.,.,CASSQGGQGTEAFF,TGTGCCAGCAGCCAAGGGGGGCAGGGGACTGAAGCTTTCTTT
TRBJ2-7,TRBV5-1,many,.,CASSLVQGGTYEQYF,TGCGCCAGCAGCTTGGTCCAGGGGGGAACCTACGAGCAGTACTTC
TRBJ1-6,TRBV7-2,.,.,CASTGGSGSPRHF,TGTGCCAGCACGGGAGGGAGCGGTTCACCCCGCCACTTT
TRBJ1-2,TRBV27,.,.,CASSSSGGNYGYTF,TGTGCCAGCAGTTCCTCGGGAGGGAACTATGGCTACACCTTC
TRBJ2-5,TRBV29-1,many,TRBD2,CSASGGDGETQYF,TGCAGCGCTAGCGGGGGGGATGGGGAGACCCAGTACTTC
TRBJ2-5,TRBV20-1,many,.,CSAPWETLQETQYF,TGCAGTGCCCCCTGGGAGACGCTTCAAGAGACCCAGTACTTC
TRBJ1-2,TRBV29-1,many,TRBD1,CSVGRGLWYGYTF,TGCAGCGTTGGGAGGGGGCTATGGTATGGCTACACCTTC
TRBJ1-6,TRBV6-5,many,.,CASSYQGNNNSPLHF,TGTGCCAGCAGTTATCAGGGTAACAATAATTCACCCCTCCACTTT
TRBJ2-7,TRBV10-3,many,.,CAISEMGYEQYF,TGTGCCATCAGTGAGATGGGCTACGAGCAGTACTTC
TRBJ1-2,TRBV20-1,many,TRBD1,CSARDGAGGEYGYTF,TGCAGTGCTAGAGATGGGGCAGGGGGCGAGTATGGCTACACCTTC
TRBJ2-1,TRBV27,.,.,CASRKQSLSYNEQFF,TGTGCCAGCAGAAAACAGTCCCTCTCCTACAATGAGCAGTTCTTC
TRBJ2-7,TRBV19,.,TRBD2,CASGTTSVSYEQYF,TGTGCCAGTGGTACGACTAGCGTATCCTACGAACAGTACTTC
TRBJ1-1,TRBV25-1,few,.,CASSGRQITEAFF,TGTGCCAGCAGTGGGCGGCAAATCACTGAAGCTTTCTTT
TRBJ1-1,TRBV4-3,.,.,CASSQAQPGDTEAFF,TGCGCCAGCAGCCAAGCCCAGCCGGGGGACACTGAAGCTTTCTTT
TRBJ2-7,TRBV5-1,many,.,CASSLDSFFLYEQYF,TGCGCCAGCAGCTTGGACAGCTTCTTCCTCTACGAGCAGTACTTC
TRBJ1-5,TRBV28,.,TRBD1,CASSQTGGPQPQHF,TGTGCCAGCAGTCAGACAGGGGGCCCTCAGCCCCAGCATTTT
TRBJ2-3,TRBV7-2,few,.,CASRWGSRVDTQYF,TGTGCCAGCAGGTGGGGGTCCCGGGTAGATACGCAGTATTTT
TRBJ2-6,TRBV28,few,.,CASSKYRAGANVLTF,TGTGCCAGCAGCAAATACAGGGCTGGGGCCAACGTCCTGACTTTC
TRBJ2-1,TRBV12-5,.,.,CASGLVPYGRSDNYNEQFF,TGTGCTAGTGGTTTGGTACCCTACGGGAGATCAGACAACTACAATGAGCAGTTCTTC
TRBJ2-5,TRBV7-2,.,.,CASSVSGMQETQYF,TGTGCCAGCAGCGTTAGCGGTATGCAAGAGACCCAGTACTTC
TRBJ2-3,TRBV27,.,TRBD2,CASSGIAGGSADTQYF,TGTGCCAGCAGCGGGATAGCGGGGGGGAGCGCAGATACGCAGTATTTT
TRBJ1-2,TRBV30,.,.,CAWSVVQGSGYTF,TGTGCCTGGAGTGTAGTCCAGGGCAGCGGCTACACCTTC
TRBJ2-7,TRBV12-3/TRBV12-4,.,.,CASSHRENDEQYF,TGTGCCAGCAGCCACAGGGAGAACGACGAGCAGTACTTC
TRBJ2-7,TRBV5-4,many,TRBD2,CASSLSGTSGYEQYF,TGTGCCAGCAGCTTGTCCGGGACTAGCGGTTACGAGCAGTACTTC
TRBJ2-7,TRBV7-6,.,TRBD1,CASSLMTGILYEQYF,TGTGCCAGCAGCTTAATGACAGGGATACTCTACGAGCAGTACTTC
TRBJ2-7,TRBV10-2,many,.,CASSESEGGYEQYF,TGCGCCAGCAGTGAGTCTGAGGGTGGCTACGAGCAGTACTTC
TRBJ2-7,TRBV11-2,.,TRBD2,CASRPISGGFSYEQYF,TGTGCCAGCAGGCCGATTAGCGGGGGATTTAGCTACGAGCAGTACTTC
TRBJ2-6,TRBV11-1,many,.,CASSFDQVFLTF,TGTGCCAGCAGCTTCGACCAGGTGTTCCTGACTTTC
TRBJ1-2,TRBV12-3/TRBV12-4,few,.,CASTFGTFGYTF,TGTGCCAGCACCTTCGGAACCTTTGGCTACACCTTC
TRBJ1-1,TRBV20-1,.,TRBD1,CSARGLSPGGRSEAFF,TGCAGTGCTAGGGGCCTCTCCCCAGGGGGTAGATCTGAAGCTTTCTTT
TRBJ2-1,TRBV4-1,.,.,CASSKGELSMRDEQFF,TGCGCCAGCAGCAAAGGGGAGTTGAGTATGCGGGATGAGCAGTTCTTC
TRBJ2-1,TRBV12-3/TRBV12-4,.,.,CASSLEQVANERFF,TGTGCCAGCAGTTTAGAGCAGGTGGCCAATGAGCGGTTCTTC
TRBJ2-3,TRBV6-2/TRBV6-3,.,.,CASRMPGLTRDTQYF,TGTGCCAGCAGAATGCCGGGACTCACGAGAGATACGCAGTATTTT
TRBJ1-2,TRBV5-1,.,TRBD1,CASSLDPGGDYGYTF,TGCGCCAGCAGCTTGGATCCAGGGGGCGACTATGGCTACACCTTC
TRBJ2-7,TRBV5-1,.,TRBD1,CASSSGGGLDNEQYF,TGCGCCAGCAGCTCAGGGGGCGGCCTCGACAATGAGCAGTACTTC
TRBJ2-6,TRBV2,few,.,CASSGVIGANVLTF,TGTGCCAGCAGTGGGGTGATTGGAGCCAACGTCCTGACTTTC
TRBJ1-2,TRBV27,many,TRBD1,CASSTKWDSYPYGYTF,TGTGCCAGCAGTACAAAGTGGGACAGTTATCCCTATGGCTACACCTTC
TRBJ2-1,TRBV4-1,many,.,CASLGGSYNEQFF,TGCGCCAGCCTCGGGGGCTCCTACAATGAGCAGTTCTTC
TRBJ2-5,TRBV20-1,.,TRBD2,CSAQPGGRPYGQYF,TGCAGTGCTCAACCGGGGGGGAGGCCCTACGGGCAGTACTTC
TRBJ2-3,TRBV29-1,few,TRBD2,CSVERKRGGTDTQYF,TGCAGCGTTGAAAGGAAACGGGGGGGGACAGATACGCAGTATTTT
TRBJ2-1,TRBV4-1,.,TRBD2,CASSQEGLAGVNEQFF,TGCGCCAGCAGCCAAGAGGGGCTAGCGGGGGTCAATGAGCAGTTCTTC
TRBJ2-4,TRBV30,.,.,CAWSVLHLAKNIQYF,TGTGCCTGGAGTGTACTGCATCTAGCCAAAAACATTCAGTACTTC
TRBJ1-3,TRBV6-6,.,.,CASSPVGRNSGNTIYF,TGTGCCAGCAGCCCTGTCGGACGGAACTCTGGAAACACCATATATTTT
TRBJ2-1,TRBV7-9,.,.,CASSLPSGNYNEQFF,TGTGCCAGCAGCCTCCCATCAGGGAATTACAATGAGCAGTTCTTC